The sequence of this T cell receptor beta chain was determined in a study of T cell changes during pregnancy in multiple sclerosis. This clone has only one observation. Using immunoSEQ multiplex PCR, the repertoire was profiled, and TCRdb retains in-frame clones only, with some absent. The sample consists of about 50,000 clones, 90% to 95% of them appearing once. This TCR derives from a female donor with multiple sclerosis, enrolled in a pregnancy study. The starting material was CD8+ T cells from peripheral blood mononuclear cells, obtained in the first trimester of pregnancy.

CDR3 sequence reads: CASSFAAQGHYEQYF. The CDR3 nucleotides are TGTGCCAGCAGCTTTGCGGCGCAGGGGCATTACGAGCAGTACTTC. The chain links TRBV5-6 to TRBJ2-7, with D perhaps TRBD1 (6 bases). This CDR3 has 15 amino acids. Looked up from germline, CDR1 is SGHDT and CDR2 is YYEEEE. V was pared by 2 bases and J by 4 bases, with 16 bases between.